This TCR beta chain was recorded in a study of T cell responses to AZD1222 COVID-19 vaccine. Study-level points and caveats: Without day 14 samples, only post-peak T cell repertoires were studied. Donors were largely white British and mainly female; clonal diversity was possibly underestimated. Two doses of AZD1222 preceded a rise in Spike-specific TCR breadth and depth.

Clones were sequenced by immunoSEQ multiplex PCR, and TCRdb holds only the in-frame ones, with some missing. This table has 140,000 to 150,000 clones, just over 90% appearing once. As concerns this clone: As yet, its antigen is unknown.

This CDR3 contains 16 residues. J lost 10 bases, V lost 6 bases, and 17 bases had no gene match. Germline CDR1 is LGHDT and CDR2 is YNNKEL (reference sequence). This chain links TRBV3-1 (or the pseudogene TRBV3-2) with TRBJ2-1; 8 bases are shared with TRBD1. This clonotype was sampled from an adult in good health. Sample: peripheral blood, taken on day 0 of AZD1222 vaccination. This CDR3 reads CASRPRAQGATNEQFF. The CDR3 DNA sequence: TGTGCCAGCAGGCCAAGGGCCCAGGGGGCAACGAACGAGCAGTTCTTC.